This T cell receptor (beta chain) was sequenced during a study of neurological immune-mediated disorders. The CDR3 loop spans 12 amino acids. The germline V gene encodes CDR1 SGHAT and CDR2 FQNNGV. V lost 4 bases, J lost 4 bases, and 7 bases lay in between. This clonotype occurred many times. One entry per CDR3 protein, called by TCRdb with MiXCR from the 5' RACE reads. Of more than 35,000 distinct CDR3 sequences listed, about 6.9% were seen once; the top ten hold about 0.57%. The chain employs TRBV11-2 and TRBJ2-5, with D perhaps being TRBD1 or TRBD2 (5 bases each). The receptor comes from a woman aged 40 to 55 in good health. Sequenced: CD4+ T cells from blood. The CDR3 reads CASSSGRETQYF. The CDR3 bases are TGTGCCAGCAGCTCGGGGCGAGAGACCCAGTACTTC.